The present T cell receptor (beta chain) was sequenced within a study of blood T cell repertoires in COVID-19. Study details: Specimens from acute and convalescent COVID-19 originated in the United States, Italy and Spain. Sources were T cells, B-cell-depleted T cells, or PBMCs; the material itself was cDNA or gDNA.

In the original workflow: Cell counts per sample came from amplifying reference gene primers. The table came from immunoSEQ multiplex PCR; TCRdb's copy has only in-frame clones and leaves some out. The V and J calls and the clone size are those of that table, but D and trimming were determined from the DNA. The sample contains some 100,000 clones, approximately 86% of which appear only once. CDR3 length: 14 amino acids. V was clipped by 4 bases and J by 3 bases, with 12 bases between them. Per germline, CDR1 MNHEY and CDR2 SVGAGI. This sequence joins TRBV6-5 and TRBJ2-5; D gene unclear. The TCR originated in a human donor in a cohort sampled during active COVID-19. The sample taken for sequencing was peripheral blood. CDR3: CASSLASVKETQYF. The CDR3 region has the DNA TGTGCCAGCAGTTTGGCCAGCGTAAAAGAGACCCAGTACTTC.